This T cell receptor (beta chain) came from a study of T cells expressing NK-cell markers. Study-level information: In the group of eight sequenced donors, seven were HCMV-seropositive and one was seronegative. Overall study findings and caveats: Dominant NKG2C+ clonotypes were found to form 1.0-7.0% of CD8+ T cells in about six donors.

With respect to this clonotype: Its antigen is unknown.

The CDR3 contains 12 residues. Per germline, CDR1 GTSNPN and CDR2 SVGIG (reference sequence). The authors generated TCR beta cDNA through 5'RACE template switching with UMIs. No DNA is given; TCRdb re-called the 5' RACE reads and lists each CDR3 protein once. In all, the sample yields a few hundred thousand distinct CDR3 sequences. Input material: blood T cells: a sorted CD56 or NKG2C T cell subset, CD4+ or CD8+ T cells, or bulk PBMC T cells (not recorded which). The source of this sequence is a woman aged 45-65 years in good health. The chain carries TRBV30 and TRBJ2-1. This CDR3 reads CAWSPRYNEQFF.